This record concerns one TCR beta chain sequence. The data originate from a study of blood T cell repertoires in COVID-19. Produced via immunoSEQ multiplex PCR; TCRdb's table is partial and in-frame only. This repertoire shows roughly 150,000 clones, 87% found once; its top ten account for about 5%. Germline CDR1 reads SGHVS; CDR2 reads FNYEAQ. The CDR3 runs to 15 residues. V lost 4 bases and J lost 4, with 16 bases in between. The receptor's source is a human donor in a cohort sampled during active COVID-19. Sequencing used peripheral blood. V gene TRBV7-6 combines with J gene TRBJ1-2; possibly TRBD1 for D (6 bases). In DNA, the CDR3 is TGTGCCAGCAGCTCCTCTCAGGGGTTAAGCTATGGCTACACCTTC. Its translation: CASSSSQGLSYGYTF.